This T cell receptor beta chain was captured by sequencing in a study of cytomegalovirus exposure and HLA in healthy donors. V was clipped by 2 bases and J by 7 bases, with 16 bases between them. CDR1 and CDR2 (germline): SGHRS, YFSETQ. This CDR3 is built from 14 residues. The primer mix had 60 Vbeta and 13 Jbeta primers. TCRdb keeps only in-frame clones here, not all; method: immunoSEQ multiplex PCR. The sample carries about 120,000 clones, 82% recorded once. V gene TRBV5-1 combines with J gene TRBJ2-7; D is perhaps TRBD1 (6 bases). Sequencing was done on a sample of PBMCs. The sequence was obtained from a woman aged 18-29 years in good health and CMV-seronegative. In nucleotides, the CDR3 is TGCGCCAGCAGCTTCTGGGACATGGGTGCAGAGCAGTACTTC. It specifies CASSFWDMGAEQYF.